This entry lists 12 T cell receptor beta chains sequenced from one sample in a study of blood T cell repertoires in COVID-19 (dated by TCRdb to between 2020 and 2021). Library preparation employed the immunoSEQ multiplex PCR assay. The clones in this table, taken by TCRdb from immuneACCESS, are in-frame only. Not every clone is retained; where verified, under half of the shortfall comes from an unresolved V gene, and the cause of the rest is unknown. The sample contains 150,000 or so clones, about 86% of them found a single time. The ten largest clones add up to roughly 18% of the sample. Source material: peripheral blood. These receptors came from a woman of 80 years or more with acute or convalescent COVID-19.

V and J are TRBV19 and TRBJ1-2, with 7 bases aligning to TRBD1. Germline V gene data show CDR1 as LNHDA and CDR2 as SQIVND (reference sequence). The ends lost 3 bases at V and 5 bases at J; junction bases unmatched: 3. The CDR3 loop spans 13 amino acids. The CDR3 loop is CASSIAGGYGYTF. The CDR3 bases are TGTGCCAGTAGTATTGCAGGGGGATATGGCTACACCTTC.

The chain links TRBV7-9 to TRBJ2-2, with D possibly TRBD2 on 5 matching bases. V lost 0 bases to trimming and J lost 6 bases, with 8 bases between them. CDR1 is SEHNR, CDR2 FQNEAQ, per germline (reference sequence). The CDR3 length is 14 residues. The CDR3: CASSLADFPGELFF. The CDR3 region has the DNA TGTGCCAGCAGCTTAGCGGACTTCCCCGGGGAGCTGTTTTTT.

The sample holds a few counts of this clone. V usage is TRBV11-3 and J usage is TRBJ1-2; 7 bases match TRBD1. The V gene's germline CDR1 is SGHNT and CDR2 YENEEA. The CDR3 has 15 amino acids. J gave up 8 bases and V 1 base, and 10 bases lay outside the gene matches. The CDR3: CASSLVGQIPGGYTF. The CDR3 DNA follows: TGTGCCAGCAGCTTAGTGGGACAGATCCCGGGGGGCTACACCTTC. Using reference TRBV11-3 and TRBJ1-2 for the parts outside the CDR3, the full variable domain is EAGVVQSPRYKIIEKKQPVAFWCNPISGHNTLYWYLQNLGQGPELLIRYENEEAVDDSQLPKDRFSAERLKGVDSTLKIQPAELGDSAVYLCASSLVGQIPGGYTFGSGTRLTVV.

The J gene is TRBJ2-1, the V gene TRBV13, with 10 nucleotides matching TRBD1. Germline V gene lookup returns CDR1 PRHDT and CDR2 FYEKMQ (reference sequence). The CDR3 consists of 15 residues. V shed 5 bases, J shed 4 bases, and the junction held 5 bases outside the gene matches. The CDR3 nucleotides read TGTGCCAGCAGCGCCTGGGACAGGGGTTACAATGAGCAGTTCTTC. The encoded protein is CASSAWDRGYNEQFF.

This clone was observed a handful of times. The DNA for the CDR3 is TGTGCCAGCAGCTTCGGCTCCTACGAGCAGTACTTC. Translated: CASSFGSYEQYF. V gene TRBV7-9 combines with J gene TRBJ2-7; the D is unclear. The CDR3 runs to 12 residues. V gave up 3 bases and J gave up 0 bases, with 3 bases separating them. Germline CDR1 and CDR2: SEHNR and FQNEAQ (reference sequence).

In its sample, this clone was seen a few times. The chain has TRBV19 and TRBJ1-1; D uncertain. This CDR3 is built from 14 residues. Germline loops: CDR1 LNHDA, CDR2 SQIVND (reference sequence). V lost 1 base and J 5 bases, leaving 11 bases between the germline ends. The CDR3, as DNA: TGTGCCAGTAGTATAGTGGGCGGCGGGACTGAAGCTTTCTTT. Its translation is CASSIVGGGTEAFF.

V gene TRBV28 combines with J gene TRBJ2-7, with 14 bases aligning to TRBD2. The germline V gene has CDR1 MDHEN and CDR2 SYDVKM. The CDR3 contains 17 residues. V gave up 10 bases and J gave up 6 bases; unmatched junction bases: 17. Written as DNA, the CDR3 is TGTGCCACCCTCGAGCACCCGGGACTAGCGGGAGTGGGCGAGCAGTACTTC. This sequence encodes CATLEHPGLAGVGEQYF.

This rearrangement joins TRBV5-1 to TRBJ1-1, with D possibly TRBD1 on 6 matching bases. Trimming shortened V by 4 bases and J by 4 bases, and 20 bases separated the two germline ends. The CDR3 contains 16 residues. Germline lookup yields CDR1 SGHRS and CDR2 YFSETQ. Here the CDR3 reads CASSLYMAGGLTEAFF. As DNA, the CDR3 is TGCGCCAGCAGCCTATATATGGCGGGGGGGCTCACTGAAGCTTTCTTT.

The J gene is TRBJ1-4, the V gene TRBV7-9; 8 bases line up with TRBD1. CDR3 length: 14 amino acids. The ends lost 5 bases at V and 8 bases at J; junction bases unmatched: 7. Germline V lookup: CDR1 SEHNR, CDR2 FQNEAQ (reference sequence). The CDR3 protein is CASSRGQDQEKLFF. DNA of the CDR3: TGTGCCAGCAGCCGGGGACAGGATCAGGAAAAACTGTTTTTT.

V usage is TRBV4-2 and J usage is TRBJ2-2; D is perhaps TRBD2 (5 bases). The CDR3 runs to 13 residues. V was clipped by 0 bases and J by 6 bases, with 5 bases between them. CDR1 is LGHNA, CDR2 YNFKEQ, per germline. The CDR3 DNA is TGTGCCAGCAGCCAAGAGGAGGCCGGGGAGCTGTTTTTT. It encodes CASSQEEAGELFF.

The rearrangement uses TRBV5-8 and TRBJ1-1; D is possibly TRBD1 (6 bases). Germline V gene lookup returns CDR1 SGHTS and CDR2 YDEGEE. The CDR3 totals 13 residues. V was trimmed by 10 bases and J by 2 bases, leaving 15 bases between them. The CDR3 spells CAFSRGANTEAFF. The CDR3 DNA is TGTGCCTTTTCACGGGGGGCAAACACTGAAGCTTTCTTT.

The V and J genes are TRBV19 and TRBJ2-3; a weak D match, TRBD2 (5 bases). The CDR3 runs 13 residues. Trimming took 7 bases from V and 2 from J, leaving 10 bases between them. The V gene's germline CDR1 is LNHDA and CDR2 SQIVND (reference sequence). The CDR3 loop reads CASKRTLTDTQYF. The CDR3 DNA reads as TGTGCCAGTAAAAGGACTCTCACAGATACGCAGTATTTT.